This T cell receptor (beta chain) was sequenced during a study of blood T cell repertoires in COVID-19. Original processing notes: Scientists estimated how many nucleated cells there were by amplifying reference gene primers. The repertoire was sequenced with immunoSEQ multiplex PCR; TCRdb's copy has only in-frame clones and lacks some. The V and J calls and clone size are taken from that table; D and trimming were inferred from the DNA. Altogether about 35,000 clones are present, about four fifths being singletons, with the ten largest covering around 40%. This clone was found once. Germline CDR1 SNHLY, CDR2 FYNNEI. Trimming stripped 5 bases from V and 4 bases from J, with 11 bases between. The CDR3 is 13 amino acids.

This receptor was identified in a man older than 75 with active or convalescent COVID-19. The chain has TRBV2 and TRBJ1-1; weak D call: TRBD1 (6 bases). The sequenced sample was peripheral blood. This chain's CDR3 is CASSQQGSTEAFF. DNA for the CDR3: TGTGCCAGCAGTCAACAGGGTAGCACTGAAGCTTTCTTT.